The entry that follows covers one T cell receptor (beta chain) sequence. No cognate antigen has been identified for it. Base qualities are not provided; no much larger clone lies one nucleotide away. Blood samples were collected up to 4 times in the first month after transplant and then at least monthly when available. Receptor amplification or capture employed the immunoSEQ multiplex PCR assay. Adaptive Biotechnologies carried out high-throughput TCR-beta CDR3 sequencing of genomic DNA for most patients. Concerning the study's data processing: TCR sequencing data were retrieved from Adaptive's ImmunoSEQ software for 18 patients, whereas a few other patients were processed with MiXCR and VDJtools. CDR3 nucleotide sequences shared between donor and recipient were removed because their origin could not be assigned. Alloreactive clones required at least 2-fold expansion over unstimulated cells and minimum CFSE-low frequency of 0.002% (template counts) or 0.001% (read counts). Clones detected in sequenced pre-transplant spleen, lymph node, or MLR CFSE-low populations of the donor or recipient were defined as mappable. Cumulative frequency of alloreactive clones was calculated as a percentage of all sequences weighted by copy number. Sourced from immuneACCESS, this table was stored by TCRdb with only in-frame sequences that have V and J called. A share of the clones is absent; for the studies checked, an unresolved V gene accounts for under half, and the remainder has no known explanation. The DNA gave D and trimming, while V, J and clone size come from that table. A total of tens of thousands of clones appear in this sample, less than 90% of them only once. 3% to 4% of the sample goes to the ten largest clones.

The CDR3 holds 14 amino acids from the cysteine to the phenylalanine. Only CDR3 DNA is held: 42 bases, read in frame from base 1. The germline V gene (reference sequence) yields MNHEY for CDR1 and SMNVEV for CDR2. Trimming costs V 2 bases and J 3 bases, and their ends lie 10 bases apart. The data were taken from a study of graft-versus-host responses after intestinal transplantation (dated by TCRdb to the early 2020s). For the wider study: Recipients received multivisceral, liver-intestinal, or isolated intestinal transplants. Every recipient was given anti-thymocyte globulin induction, followed by approximately 3 years of maintenance tacrolimus and steroids. Alloreactive clones were identified by sequencing pre-transplant mixed lymphocyte reaction products and comparing these products with unstimulated pre-transplant donor and recipient T cells. Rather than being sequenced by the commercial service, samples from a few later patients were sequenced in-house on an Illumina MiSeq and processed with MiXCR. The cohort enrolled about two dozen intestinal transplant recipients including one retransplant, and a few patients lacking pretransplant specimens were excluded. Bulk TCR-beta CDR3 sequencing was used to track graft-versus-host and host-versus-graft alloreactive T cell clones in the graft, circulation and bone marrow after intestinal transplantation. Donor T cell macrochimerism was defined as a peak of at least 4% donor T cells among recipient peripheral blood mononuclear cells.

What the research found in general, with its limitations: Early after transplant, peak levels of circulating GvH clones were found to be associated with declines in HvG clones. GvH clones were found in recipient bone marrow, and some of the GvH clones appeared earlier in ileal mucosa or blood, which is consistent with an intestinal mucosal origin. In the allografts of patients with donor T cell macrochimerism, GvH to HvG T cell clonal ratios were high. The relatively low number and heterogeneity of intestinal transplant patients limited the conclusions.

The TCR was taken from a human patient who received an intestinal transplant, so some T cells may come from the graft donor. The chain employs TRBV27 and TRBJ2-5; TRBD2 is perhaps the D gene, given 6 matching bases. The source was PBMCs, collected 1070 days after transplant. The CDR3 in this case is CASSLIGGKETQYF. The nucleotide sequence reads as follows: TGTGCCAGCAGTTTAATTGGGGGGAAAGAGACCCAGTACTTC.